Below, one TCR beta chain is given with its context. Its antigen is undetermined. Resections from corrective heart surgery supplied the thymus tissue. All donors were healthy Finnish infants who were undergoing corrective surgery to treat congenital heart defects. The sample is drawn from a study of human thymus T cells. Overall study findings and caveats: Related research examined unrelated individuals and reported that their thymic repertoires overlapped highly.

Repertoires were generated with immunoSEQ multiplex PCR, while TCRdb's copy carries only in-frame clones and drops some. The sample shows tens of thousands of clones, nearly 98% of them seen only once. The CDR3 is 13 amino acids. J was trimmed by 7 bases and V by 5 bases; bases with no gene match: 8. Germline values: CDR1 LNHDA, CDR2 SQIVND (reference sequence). This clonotype was sampled from a boy under two years old with a congenital heart defect but otherwise immunologically healthy. Sequencing input: thymus tissue. V gene TRBV19 combines with J gene TRBJ2-7; 7 positions match TRBD1. The CDR3 DNA is TGTGCCAGTAGTGAACAGGGGATGGAAGAGCAGTACTTC. This sequence encodes CASSEQGMEEQYF.